One and the same sample provided the 26 T cell receptor beta chains below, sequenced in a study of blood T cell repertoires in COVID-19. Sequencing was performed with immunoSEQ multiplex PCR; in TCRdb, only in-frame clones are kept and a portion is missing. The repertoire holds under 250,000 clones, approximately 90% seen once, with approximately 11% in the top ten. Sequencing was performed on PBMCs or T cells enriched from blood (not recorded which). The source is a man aged 30 to 39 who had recovered from COVID-19.

In its sample, this clone was seen a few times. The chain uses TRBV6-2 or TRBV6-3 and TRBJ2-7; perhaps TRBD2 as D (5 bases). Per germline, CDR1 MNHEY and CDR2 SVGEGT. Trimming stripped 2 bases from V and 3 bases from J, with 8 bases between. The CDR3 contains 13 residues. The CDR3 region has the DNA TGTGCCAGCAGTTACGTCAGCGGCTACGAGCAGTACTTC. Translating it yields CASSYVSGYEQYF.

This chain links TRBV10-3 with TRBJ1-1; D remains unclear. Trimming took 2 bases from V and 5 from J, leaving 3 bases between them. The CDR3 extends over 11 amino acids. Germline assignment: CDR1 ENHRY and CDR2 SYGVKD. CDR3 DNA: TGTGCCATCAGTGAGCGTACTGAAGCTTTCTTT. Protein: CAISERTEAFF.

As DNA, the CDR3 is TGTGCCAGTAGTGGTTCAGGTCCGTTGCGCTACGAGCAGTACTTC. Residues: CASSGSGPLRYEQYF. The V call is TRBV19, the J call TRBJ2-7; no clear D. This CDR3 has 15 residues. V was shortened by 5 bases and J by 3 bases, with 17 bases between the two germline ends. From germline, CDR1 is LNHDA and CDR2 SQIVND (reference sequence).

This rearrangement joins TRBV21-1 to TRBJ2-4; TRBD2 is taken as the D call from the table, unchecked against the DNA. TRBV21-1 is listed as a pseudogene. The CDR3 extends over 16 amino acids. The CDR3 sequence: CASSKDRGIAKNIQYF. The CDR3 DNA reads as TGTGCCAGCAGCAAAGACCGGGGAATAGCCAAAAACATTCAGTACTTC.

The chain is built from TRBV18 and TRBJ2-3; the match to TRBD1 covers 9 bases. CDR1 is KGHSH, CDR2 LQKENI, per germline. The trim removed 5 bases at V and 6 bases at J, leaving 9 bases unmatched. The CDR3 length is 15 residues. The CDR3 DNA reads TGTGCCAGCTCAGCTGGGACAGGGAATGTGGATACGCAGTATTTT. Amino acids: CASSAGTGNVDTQYF. Combining the CDR3 with reference TRBV18 and TRBJ2-3 gives the whole variable domain NAGVMQNPRHLVRRRGQEARLRCSPMKGHSHVYWYRQLPEEGLKFMVYLQKENIIDESGMPKERFSAEFPKEGPSILRIQQVVRGDSAAYFCASSAGTGNVDTQYFGPGTRLTVL.

This sequence joins TRBV12-3 or TRBV12-4 and TRBJ2-1; no reliable D call. The length of the CDR3 is 12 residues. Trimming stripped 6 bases from V and 6 bases from J, with 9 bases between. The CDR3 DNA follows: TGTGCCAGCAGCCCTCTAGGCAATGAGCAGTTCTTC. Amino acid sequence: CASSPLGNEQFF.

The chain recombines TRBV6-5 with TRBJ1-5; possible D gene TRBD1, 6 bases. The CDR3 has 14 amino acids. CDR1 is MNHEY, CDR2 SVGAGI, per germline. Trimming stripped 8 bases from V and 5 bases from J, with 16 bases between. The CDR3 sequence: CASRLRTEHQPQHF. The CDR3, as DNA: TGTGCCAGCCGACTTAGGACAGAACATCAGCCCCAGCATTTT.

J is TRBJ2-7 and V is TRBV3-1 (or the pseudogene TRBV3-2); TRBD1 is a possible D gene (6 bases). CDR3 length: 15 residues. Looked up from germline, CDR1 is LGHDT and CDR2 is YNNKEL (reference sequence). V was pared by 4 bases and J by 1 base, with 14 bases between. In DNA form, the CDR3 reads TGTGCCAGCAGCCCAAAGACAGGAGGTTCCTACGAGCAGTACTTC. Translated, it gives CASSPKTGGSYEQYF.

V and J are TRBV19 and TRBJ2-7; D might be TRBD2 (5 bases). The V end lost 6 bases, the J end lost 3 bases, and 21 bases lay between the germline ends. Germline V lookup: CDR1 LNHDA, CDR2 SQIVND (reference sequence). The CDR3 is 16 amino acids. In DNA form, the CDR3 reads TGTGCCAGTAGAGAGAGTAACGAGGGCGGGCTCTACGAGCAGTACTTC. It encodes CASRESNEGGLYEQYF.

J is TRBJ1-3 and V is TRBV18; no clear D gene. V was trimmed by 6 bases and J by 0 bases, leaving 12 bases between them. The germline gives CDR1 KGHSH, CDR2 LQKENI. The CDR3 sequence is 15 residues long. The CDR3 sequence: CASSSDGSSGNTIYF. The CDR3 coding sequence is TGTGCCAGCTCCTCGGACGGGAGCTCTGGAAACACCATATATTTT.

This clone was recorded a few times. This chain uses TRBV10-1 with TRBJ1-1; tentatively, D is TRBD1 (5 bases). Between the trimmed V and J ends, which lost 3 bases and 8 bases, there was a span of 13 bases. Germline V gene sequence: CDR1 WNHNN, CDR2 SYGVQD (reference sequence). This CDR3 contains 13 residues. CDR3 residues: CASSDPGRGEAFF. The CDR3 DNA sequence: TGCGCCAGCAGTGACCCGGGCCGGGGGGAAGCTTTCTTT.

The V call is TRBV7-9, the J call TRBJ1-3; D is possibly TRBD1 (6 bases). Trimming stripped 2 bases from V and 0 bases from J, with 14 bases between. This CDR3 has 17 residues. Germline V gene lookup returns CDR1 SEHNR and CDR2 FQNEAQ (reference sequence). Here the CDR3 DNA reads TGTGCCAGCAGCTTATTACCGGGACACTACTCTGGAAACACCATATATTTT. Translation gives CASSLLPGHYSGNTIYF.

Regarding this clone: This same CDR3 is encoded by further DNA sequences in the sample. The V and J genes are TRBV5-5 and TRBJ2-5, with TRBD1 as a possible D gene (7 bases). The germline gives CDR1 SGHKS, CDR2 YYEKEE (reference sequence). Trimming stripped 3 bases from V and 3 bases from J, with 12 bases between. The CDR3 runs to 14 residues. DNA for the CDR3: TGTGCCAGCAGCTGGACAGGAGGGGAAGAGACCCAGTACTTC. The encoded protein is CASSWTGGEETQYF.

The chain combines TRBV5-1 with TRBJ2-5, with 11 bases that match TRBD2. CDR1 and CDR2 from the germline V gene are SGHRS and YFSETQ. Trimming at V came to 0 bases and at J to 0 bases, leaving 22 bases not matched to a gene. This CDR3 is built from 23 residues. Here the CDR3 reads CASSLEGRAGTSGVLKYQETQYF. CDR3 nucleotide sequence: TGCGCCAGCAGCTTGGAGGGGCGCGCCGGGACTAGCGGAGTCTTAAAGTACCAAGAGACCCAGTACTTC.

The V and J genes are TRBV7-8 and TRBJ2-1; 9 positions match TRBD2. The CDR3 runs 17 residues. The ends lost 0 bases at V and 0 bases at J; junction bases unmatched: 3. Germline V CDR1 and CDR2: SGHVS, FQNEAQ. The CDR3 loop is CASSLAWRGGSYNEQFF. The CDR3 nucleotides read TGTGCCAGCAGCTTAGCTTGGCGGGGGGGCTCCTACAATGAGCAGTTCTTC. Full variable domain (rest looked up from reference TRBV7-8 and TRBJ2-1): GAGVSQSPRYKVAKRGQDVALRCDPISGHVSLFWYQQALGQGPEFLTYFQNEAQLDKSGLPSDRFFAERPEGSVSTLKIQRTQQEDSAVYLCASSLAWRGGSYNEQFFGPGTRLTVL.

The CDR3 loop reads CASGDWTGPFGYTF. CDR3 bases: TGTGCCAGCGGCGACTGGACAGGGCCCTTTGGCTACACCTTC. V is TRBV6-5 and J is TRBJ1-2, with 8 nucleotides matching TRBD1. The CDR3 loop spans 14 amino acids. In germline, CDR1 is MNHEY, CDR2 SVGAGI. V shed 8 bases and J 7 bases; nucleotides not matched to a gene: 12.

The chain combines TRBV6-5 with TRBJ2-3; no clear D. The CDR3 is 13 amino acids. Germline loops: CDR1 MNHEY, CDR2 SVGAGI. V was clipped by 6 bases and J by 2 bases, with 9 bases between them. In DNA form, the CDR3 reads TGTGCCAGCAGCTCTATAGTCACAGATACGCAGTATTTT. This gives the protein CASSSIVTDTQYF.

The chain combines TRBV29-1 with TRBJ1-1; no clear D. The V and J ends lost 4 bases and 4 bases respectively, with 19 bases between them. This CDR3 has 15 residues. CDR1 is SQVTM and CDR2 is ANQGSEA in the germline V gene. The CDR3 here is CSVGLRLSEFTEAFF. The CDR3 coding sequence is TGCAGCGTTGGACTTCGACTCTCTGAATTCACTGAAGCTTTCTTT.

This rearrangement joins TRBV6-5 to TRBJ2-7; 7 bases agree with TRBD1. Germline trimming cut 0 bases from V and 2 bases from J; bases unmatched to any gene: 4. The CDR3 totals 15 residues. Germline CDR1 and CDR2: MNHEY and SVGAGI. The CDR3 nucleotides are TGTGCCAGCAGTTACTCAGGGGGCGCGCCCTACGAGCAGTACTTC. Its translation is CASSYSGGAPYEQYF.

In this sample, this clone turned up a few times. V gene TRBV7-8 combines with J gene TRBJ1-6; no firm D call. The V end was cut by 5 bases, the J end by 11 bases, with 10 bases between. CDR3 size: 12 residues. The germline V gene encodes CDR1 SGHVS and CDR2 FQNEAQ. This CDR3 reads CASSPEQTPLHF. CDR3 DNA sequence: TGTGCCAGCAGCCCTGAGCAAACACCCCTCCACTTT.

The CDR3 spells CATSARSNNQPQHF. CDR3 bases: TGTGCCACCAGCGCCAGGTCGAACAATCAGCCCCAGCATTTT. The chain carries TRBV15 and TRBJ1-5; D gene uncertain. The CDR3 has 14 residues. In germline, CDR1 is LNHNV, CDR2 YYDKDF (reference sequence). Trimming took off 5 bases at V and 3 bases at J, with 11 bases between the two ends.

On this clone: Other DNA sequences within the sample encode an identical CDR3. The V call is TRBV7-2, the J call TRBJ1-2; D gene uncertain. The germline gives CDR1 SGHTA, CDR2 FQGNSA. This CDR3 is 14 amino acids long. Trimming took 0 bases from V and 2 from J, leaving 7 bases between them. Written as DNA, the CDR3 is TGTGCCAGCAGCTTAGCACTCTCCAACTATGGCTACACCTTC. As protein: CASSLALSNYGYTF. Full variable domain (remainder filled in from reference TRBV7-2 and TRBJ1-2): GAGVSQSPSNKVTEKGKDVELRCDPISGHTALYWYRQSLGQGLEFLIYFQGNSAPDKSGLPSDRFSAERTGGSVSTLTIQRTQQEDSAVYLCASSLALSNYGYTFGSGTRLTVV.

This chain uses TRBV14 with TRBJ2-7, with 7 bases that match TRBD1. Germline trimming cut 5 bases from V and 3 bases from J; bases unmatched to any gene: 10. Germline V gene data show CDR1 as SGHDN and CDR2 as FVKESK. There are 15 residues in the CDR3. The CDR3 protein is CASSAGGFGRYEQYF. In DNA, the CDR3 is TGTGCCAGCAGCGCAGGGGGTTTCGGTCGCTACGAGCAGTACTTC. Full variable domain (outside the CDR3, taken from reference TRBV14 and TRBJ2-7): EAGVTQFPSHSVIEKGQTVTLRCDPISGHDNLYWYRRVMGKEIKFLLHFVKESKQDESGMPNNRFLAERTGGTYSTLKVQPAELEDSGVYFCASSAGGFGRYEQYFGPGTRLTVT.

V and J are TRBV4-1 and TRBJ1-1; no clear D. This CDR3 contains 13 residues. Germline lookup yields CDR1 MGHRA and CDR2 YSYEKL. V shed 2 bases and J shed 1 base, with 5 bases lying between them. CDR3 protein: CASSQPWNTEAFF. The CDR3 DNA follows: TGCGCCAGCAGCCAACCCTGGAACACTGAAGCTTTCTTT.

This clone was picked up one time. The rearrangement joins TRBV27 to TRBJ2-2, with 8 bases aligning to TRBD2. There are 15 residues in the CDR3. Losses at the gene ends were 6 bases for V and 4 bases for J; bases not matched to a gene: 7. Germline CDR1 and CDR2: MNHEY and SMNVEV (reference sequence). The CDR3 DNA sequence: TGTGCCAGCAGGAAGACCGGGACTAGCACCGGGGAGCTGTTTTTT. Translating it yields CASRKTGTSTGELFF.

This clone has a single count. The chain joins TRBV7-2 to TRBJ2-1; the match to TRBD2 covers 8 bases. V lost 2 bases, J lost 7 bases, and 7 bases stayed unmatched. The CDR3 extends over 15 amino acids. CDR1 is SGHTA and CDR2 is FQGNSA in the germline V gene. In DNA, the CDR3 is TGTGCCAGCAGCTTATCGAGCGGGAGCCTGAATGAGCAGTTCTTC. Translated: CASSLSSGSLNEQFF.